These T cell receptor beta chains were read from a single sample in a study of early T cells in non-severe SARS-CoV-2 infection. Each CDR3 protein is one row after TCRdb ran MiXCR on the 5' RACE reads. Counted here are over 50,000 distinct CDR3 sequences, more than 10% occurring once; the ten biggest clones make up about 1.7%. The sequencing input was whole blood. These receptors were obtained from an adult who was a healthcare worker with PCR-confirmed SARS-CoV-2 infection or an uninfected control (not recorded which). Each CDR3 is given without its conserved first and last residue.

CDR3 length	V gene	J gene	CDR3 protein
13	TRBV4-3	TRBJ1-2	ASSQVTGDKGPYT
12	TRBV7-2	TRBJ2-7	ASSLMAISYEQY
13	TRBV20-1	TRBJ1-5	SAGGGPTRNQPQH
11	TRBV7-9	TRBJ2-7	ASSDGTAYEQY
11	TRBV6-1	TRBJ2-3	ASSRDFTDTQY
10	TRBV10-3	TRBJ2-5	AIRSGGETQY
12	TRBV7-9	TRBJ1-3	ASSFVDSGNTIY
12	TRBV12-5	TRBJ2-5	ASGLGQTQETQY
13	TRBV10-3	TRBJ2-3	AIRGGAASTDTQY
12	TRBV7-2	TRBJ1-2	ASSSGTAGEGYT
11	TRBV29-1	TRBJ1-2	SVLQGQAYGYT
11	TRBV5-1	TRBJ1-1	ASSRAGGTEAF
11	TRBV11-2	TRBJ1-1	ASRPQTATEAF
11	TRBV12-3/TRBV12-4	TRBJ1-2	ASSLGSISGYT
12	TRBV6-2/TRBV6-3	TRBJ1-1	ASGAVTMNTEAF
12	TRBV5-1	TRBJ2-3	ASSQEGSTDTQY
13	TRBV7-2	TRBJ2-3	ASSLTGQATDTQY
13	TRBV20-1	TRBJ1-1	SARGPRTWNTEAF
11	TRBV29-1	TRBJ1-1	SVEVRPATEAF
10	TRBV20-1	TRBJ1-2	SASPGNYGYT
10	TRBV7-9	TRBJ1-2	ASSLATYGYT
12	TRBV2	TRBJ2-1	ASTAGLEGNEQF
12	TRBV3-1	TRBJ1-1	ASSQVLPGTEAF
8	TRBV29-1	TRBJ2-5	SGGRETQY
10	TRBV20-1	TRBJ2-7	SAAFSGYEQY
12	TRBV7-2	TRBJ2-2	ASSRGGYTGELF
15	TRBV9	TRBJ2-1	ASSARGGLNYYNEQF
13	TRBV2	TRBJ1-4	ASSDDSATNEKLF
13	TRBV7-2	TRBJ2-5	ASSLGLPSQETQY
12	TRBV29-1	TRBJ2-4	SVTGEGAKNIQY
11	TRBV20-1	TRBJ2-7	SSWDSNSYEQY
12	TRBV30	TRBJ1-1	ACRLRDAKPWAF